Shown below are 2 T cell receptor beta chains from a single sample sequenced in a study of neurological immune-mediated disorders. Using its own MiXCR run on the 5' RACE reads, TCRdb lists one record per CDR3 protein. This sample carries approximately 74,000 distinct CDR3 sequences, less than 5.5% of them seen once, and the ten largest clones take about 7.4%. The specimen was PBMCs. The receptors shown here come from a man aged 18 to 30 with multiple sclerosis.

This clonotype was observed at least ten times. DNA for the CDR3: TGTGCCAGCAGCCCAGAGGTCAATGCCTACGAGCAGTACTTC. Its translation is CASSPEVNAYEQYF. The chain recombines TRBV7-2 with TRBJ2-7, with unresolved D. CDR3 size: 14 residues. Germline CDR1 and CDR2: SGHTA and FQGNSA. V was cut by 5 bases and J by 2 bases, with 13 bases left in between.

This clonotype was seen many times. The chain is built from TRBV6-2 or TRBV6-3 and TRBJ1-2; D remains ambiguous. Trimming removed 9 bases from V and 8 bases from J, with 13 bases in between. This CDR3 has 11 amino acids. Germline assignment: CDR1 MNHEY and CDR2 SVGEGT. The CDR3 here is CASGRLDGYTF. Here the CDR3 DNA reads TGTGCCAGTGGTCGATTAGACGGCTACACCTTC.